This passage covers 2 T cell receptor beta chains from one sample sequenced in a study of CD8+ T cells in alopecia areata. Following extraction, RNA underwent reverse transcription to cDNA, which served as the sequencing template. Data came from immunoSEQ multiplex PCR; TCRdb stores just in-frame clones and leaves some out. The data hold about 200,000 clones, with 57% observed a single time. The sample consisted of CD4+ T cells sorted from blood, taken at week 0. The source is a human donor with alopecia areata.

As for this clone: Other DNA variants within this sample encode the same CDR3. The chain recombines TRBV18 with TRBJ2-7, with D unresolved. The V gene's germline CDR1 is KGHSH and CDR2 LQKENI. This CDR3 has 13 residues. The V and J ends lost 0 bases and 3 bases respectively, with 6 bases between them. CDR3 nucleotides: TGTGCCAGCTCACCACCCGCCGGCTACGAGCAGTACTTC. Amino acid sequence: CASSPPAGYEQYF.

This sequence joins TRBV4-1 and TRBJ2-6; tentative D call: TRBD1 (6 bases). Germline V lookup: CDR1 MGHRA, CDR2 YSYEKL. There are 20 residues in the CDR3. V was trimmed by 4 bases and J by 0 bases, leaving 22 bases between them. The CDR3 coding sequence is TGCGCCAGCAGCCCAACAAGCCTACAGGGTTTCCCCTCTGGGGCCAACGTCCTGACTTTC. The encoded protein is CASSPTSLQGFPSGANVLTF.